The clone carrying this T cell receptor (beta chain) was observed a single time. What it recognizes is unknown. Donors consisted of healthy bone marrow donors. This sample was taken from a study of cytomegalovirus exposure and HLA in healthy donors. Findings and caveats of the study: Presence/absence analyses supposed approximately even sequencing depth among donors. Available immune exposure information covered CMV serostatus only. Reportedly, diagnosis of cytomegalovirus status by the classifier showed high specificity and sensitivity.

PCR was performed using 60 Vbeta and 13 Jbeta primers. The repertoire was sequenced with immunoSEQ multiplex PCR; TCRdb's copy has only in-frame clones and lacks some. The sample carries about 100,000 clones, around three quarters recorded once. Germline lookup yields CDR1 SGHRS and CDR2 YFSETQ. This CDR3 comprises 15 residues. With 5 bases clipped from V and 3 bases from J, the junction kept 6 bases outside the gene matches. The sample taken for sequencing was PBMCs. The sequence was obtained from a female donor in good health and CMV-seropositive. The gene calls are TRBV5-1 and TRBJ1-5; TRBD1 matches at 9 bases. The CDR3 DNA sequence: TGCGCCAGCAGACCGGGACAGGGATTCAATCAGCCCCAGCATTTT. Protein sequence: CASRPGQGFNQPQHF.